These 32 T cell receptor beta chains came from one sample sequenced in a study of post-analysis software for immune sequencing data. The study's findings and limits: Relative to controls, patients had five TRBV segments at higher frequency, with TRBV5-6, TRBV5-1 and TRBV20-1 among these.

Unique molecular identifiers were built into the TCR beta cDNA libraries. Each CDR3 protein gets one entry after TCRdb re-called the PCR reads with MiXCR. The top ten hold roughly 1.8% of the sample, which has roughly 580,000 distinct CDR3 sequences, roughly 45% seen once. These receptors lack a known antigen. The sample was blood. Source of these receptors: a girl aged 5-17 years with multiple sclerosis.

The chain carries TRBV4-1 and TRBJ2-7, with 9 bases matching TRBD2. Matching the DNA end better, TRBJ2-5 makes the J call doubtful. Germline lookup yields CDR1 MGHRA and CDR2 YSYEKL. This CDR3 has 20 amino acids. The CDR3 here is CASSPAGGTGLAKWWETQYF. The CDR3 DNA reads TGCGCCAGCAGCCCAGCGGGTGGGACGGGACTAGCCAAGTGGTGGGAGACCCAGTACTTC.

The rearrangement links TRBV12-3 or TRBV12-4 to TRBJ2-5; unclear D gene. V gave up 6 bases and J gave up 2 bases, with 10 bases separating them. The CDR3 consists of 13 residues. The CDR3 sequence is CASRSGLQETQYF. The DNA of the CDR3 is TGTGCCAGCAGATCAGGATTACAAGAGACCCAGTACTTC.

The gene calls are TRBV20-1 and TRBJ2-1, with TRBD2 as a possible D gene (6 bases). This CDR3 is 14 amino acids long. CDR1 is DFQATT, CDR2 SNEGSKA, per germline (reference sequence). The ends were cut back, 1 base at V and 1 base at J, with 8 bases in the middle. The CDR3 loop is CSARVEGSYNEQFF. In nucleotides, the CDR3 is TGCAGTGCTAGAGTGGAGGGATCCTACAATGAGCAGTTCTTC.

This clonotype was observed a handful of times. This chain joins TRBV12-3 or TRBV12-4 and TRBJ2-7, with D maybe TRBD1 (6 bases). This CDR3 is built from 13 residues. V lost 6 bases and J 3 bases, leaving 12 bases between the germline ends. CDR3: CASSNTGIYEQYF. The CDR3 DNA reads TGTGCCAGCAGCAATACAGGGATCTACGAGCAGTACTTC.

Written as DNA, the CDR3 is TGTGCCAGCAGCAAGGTCGGTCTCAAGCGCTACGAGCAGTACTTC. Protein product: CASSKVGLKRYEQYF. The chain recombines TRBV21-1 with TRBJ2-7. TRBV21-1 corresponds to a pseudogene. CDR3 length equals 15 residues.

The V and J genes are TRBV12-3 or TRBV12-4 and TRBJ1-4; D unclear. The V gene lost 5 bases and the J gene lost 4 bases, with 8 bases spanning the gap. The CDR3 totals 13 residues. Written as DNA, the CDR3 is TGTGCCAGCAGTCCCCTCAGTAATGAAAAACTGTTTTTT. Its protein is CASSPLSNEKLFF.

The rearrangement uses TRBV6-4 and TRBJ1-1; TRBD1 agrees at 7 bases. The ends lost 4 bases at V and 7 bases at J; junction bases unmatched: 6. Germline V gene sequence: CDR1 MRHNA, CDR2 SNTAGT. CDR3 length: 13 amino acids. The CDR3: CASSAGQPGEAFF. CDR3 sequence (DNA): TGTGCCAGCAGTGCGGGACAGCCCGGTGAAGCTTTCTTT.

The table lists this clonotype with a count of one. V is TRBV10-3 and J is TRBJ2-1, with 7 bases matching TRBD2. The J segment lost 8 bases and the V segment lost 4 bases, leaving 11 bases of the junction unmatched. The CDR3 is made up of 15 amino acids. CDR1 and CDR2 from the germline V gene are ENHRY and SYGVKD. In DNA form, the CDR3 reads TGTGCCATCAGTGGGGCGGGAGTTAGCGGCGATGAGCAGTTCTTC. Its protein is CAISGAGVSGDEQFF.

The rearrangement uses TRBV12-3 or TRBV12-4 and TRBJ1-2, with D maybe TRBD1 (6 bases). The CDR3 consists of 14 residues. V shed 8 bases and J shed 5 bases, with 18 bases lying between them. CDR3 sequence (DNA): TGTGCCAGCTCCCATCCAACCGGACAGTATGGCTACACCTTC. Protein sequence: CASSHPTGQYGYTF.

The chain joins TRBV29-1 to TRBJ1-2; weak D call: TRBD1 (5 bases). The germline V and J ends were trimmed by 0 bases and 4 bases, with 12 bases remaining between them. The CDR3 length is 14 residues. Germline-derived CDR1 and CDR2 are SQVTM and ANQGSEA. The CDR3 loop is CSVEEGREGYGYTF. The CDR3 bases are TGCAGCGTTGAAGAAGGCAGGGAGGGCTATGGCTACACCTTC.

A few counts support this clonotype. This chain uses TRBV10-3 with TRBJ2-1; D not resolved. In germline, CDR1 is ENHRY, CDR2 SYGVKD. This CDR3 comprises 10 residues. The V gene lost 3 bases and the J gene lost 12 bases, with 6 bases spanning the gap. This CDR3 is CAISEDGQFF. DNA for the CDR3: TGTGCCATCAGTGAAGATGGGCAGTTCTTC.

This clonotype came up a few times. The chain links TRBV29-1 to TRBJ1-5, with D possibly TRBD1 on 6 matching bases. The V end was cut by 4 bases, the J end by 3 bases, with 10 bases between. The length of the CDR3 is 13 residues. Germline V gene sequence: CDR1 SQVTM, CDR2 ANQGSEA. The DNA of the CDR3 is TGCAGCGTTGTCAGGGACATCAATCAGCCCCAGCATTTT. This codes for CSVVRDINQPQHF.

The V call is TRBV12-3 or TRBV12-4, the J call TRBJ2-4; D is unclear. The V end was cut by 5 bases, the J end by 3 bases, with 14 bases between. The CDR3 contains 15 residues. The CDR3 DNA sequence: TGTGCCAGCAGTCTCATCGGGTTAGACAAAAACATTCAGTACTTC. This translates into CASSLIGLDKNIQYF.

The chain carries TRBV14 and TRBJ2-5; D possibly matches TRBD1 or TRBD2 (5 bases each). The last part of the DNA fits TRBJ2-7 better; the J call may be wrong. This CDR3 is 13 amino acids long. Per germline, CDR1 SGHDN and CDR2 FVKESK. For the CDR3, the DNA is TGTGCCAGCAGCCAAGATGTTGGGGGCGAGCAGTACTTC. This sequence encodes CASSQDVGGEQYF.

In its sample, this clonotype was seen a few times. The chain has TRBV5-1 and TRBJ2-3, with 8 bases matching TRBD2. CDR1 is SGHRS, CDR2 YFSETQ, per germline. V lost 0 bases to trimming and J lost 3 bases; unmatched junction nucleotides: 6. The CDR3 runs 16 residues. The CDR3 DNA follows: TGCGCCAGCAGCTTGGCCGTTAGCGGGGCTACAGATACGCAGTATTTT. Protein: CASSLAVSGATDTQYF.

In its sample, this clonotype was seen a few times. The V call is TRBV11-2, the J call TRBJ2-5, with D tentatively TRBD1 (7 bases). Per germline, CDR1 SGHAT and CDR2 FQNNGV. This CDR3 contains 13 residues. The V and J ends lost 11 bases and 0 bases respectively, with 13 bases between them. CDR3 amino acids: CAWRGHNQETQYF. CDR3 nucleotides: TGTGCCTGGAGGGGGCATAACCAAGAGACCCAGTACTTC.

The CDR3 reads CASNQHASGKETQYF. DNA of the CDR3: TGTGCCAGCAATCAACACGCTAGCGGAAAAGAGACCCAGTACTTC. This rearrangement joins TRBV6-2 or TRBV6-3 to TRBJ2-5; TRBD2 matches at 7 bases. Per the germline V gene, CDR1 is MNHEY and CDR2 is SVGEGT. V was clipped by 7 bases and J by 3 bases; unmatched bases: 11. The CDR3 spans 15 residues.

This chain joins TRBV3-1 and TRBJ2-3; the match to TRBD1 covers 8 bases. V gave up 4 bases and J gave up 1 base; unmatched junction bases: 10. The CDR3 loop spans 17 amino acids. Germline V gene data show CDR1 as LGHDT and CDR2 as YNNKEL (reference sequence). Here the CDR3 DNA reads TGTGCCAGCAGCCTGCTGTCGTCGGACAGGGGCACAGATACGCAGTATTTT. This encodes CASSLLSSDRGTDTQYF.

This chain uses TRBV7-6 with TRBJ1-2, with D perhaps matching TRBD1 (6 bases). The CDR3 loop spans 15 amino acids. The germline gives CDR1 SGHVS, CDR2 FNYEAQ. The ends were cut back, 1 base at V and 2 bases at J, with 11 bases in the middle. CDR3 DNA: TGTGCCAGCAGCTTAGGATCCGGACAGAACTATGGCTACACCTTC. Protein: CASSLGSGQNYGYTF.

This clonotype has just a few counts. V usage is TRBV7-9 and J usage is TRBJ2-5; D possibly uses TRBD1 or TRBD2 (6 bases each). CDR1 and CDR2 (germline): SEHNR, FQNEAQ (reference sequence). The CDR3 is 18 amino acids. Trimming removed 5 bases from V and 0 bases from J, with 22 bases in between. Here the CDR3 reads CASSRSMRGVRNQETQYF. CDR3 nucleotide sequence: TGTGCCAGCAGCAGATCCATGAGGGGGGTACGGAACCAAGAGACCCAGTACTTC.

The CDR3 reads CSARVATADTQYF. The CDR3, as DNA: TGCAGTGCTAGAGTAGCGACAGCAGATACGCAGTATTTT. This sequence joins TRBV20-1 and TRBJ2-3; D may be TRBD1 or TRBD2 (5 bases each). Germline CDR1 DFQATT, CDR2 SNEGSKA (reference sequence). This CDR3 region has 13 residues. Trimming cost V 1 base and J 4 bases, with 9 bases left between them.

This clonotype was seen a handful of times. The J gene is TRBJ1-1, the V gene TRBV27; a possible D gene is TRBD1 (6 bases). The ends were cut back, 6 bases at V and 1 base at J, with 15 bases in the middle. The germline V gene has CDR1 MNHEY and CDR2 SMNVEV (reference sequence). CDR3 length: 15 residues. The CDR3 nucleotides are TGTGCCAGCAGGACTCCGCGGGGGCAGAACACTGAAGCTTTCTTT. Residues: CASRTPRGQNTEAFF.

To note about this clonotype: One base away lies a much larger clone, so this may be a sequencing read error. The rearrangement links TRBV28 to TRBJ2-5, with TRBD2 matching over 14 bases. Germline V gene sequence: CDR1 MDHEN, CDR2 SYDVKM. The CDR3 consists of 18 residues. The CDR3 DNA reads as TGTGCCAGCAGTGATACCGGGACTAGCGGGAGCTGGGGAGAGACCCGGTACTTC. This sequence encodes CASSDTGTSGSWGETRYF.

This chain uses TRBV10-3 with TRBJ2-7; D is perhaps TRBD1 (6 bases). Germline V gene sequence: CDR1 ENHRY, CDR2 SYGVKD. The CDR3 loop spans 15 amino acids. V was cut by 6 bases and J by 5 bases, with 20 bases left in between. CDR3 bases: TGTGCCATCAGACATCCGGAAACAGGGAAGGACGAGCAGTACTTC. Protein: CAIRHPETGKDEQYF.

This chain links TRBV6-6 with TRBJ1-5; 8 positions agree with TRBD1. The germline gives CDR1 MNHNY, CDR2 SVGAGI (reference sequence). CDR3 length equals 14 residues. Losses at the gene ends were 6 bases for V and 11 bases for J; bases not matched to a gene: 12. The CDR3 loop reads CASSSGQGLRAQHF. The CDR3 nucleotides read TGTGCCAGCAGCTCAGGACAGGGTCTGAGAGCCCAGCATTTT.

This clonotype was observed a few times. The chain has TRBV5-1 and TRBJ1-2; D is unresolved. Trimming took 0 bases from V and 6 from J, leaving 6 bases between them. Germline V gene data show CDR1 as SGHRS and CDR2 as YFSETQ. CDR3 size: 12 residues. The CDR3 DNA sequence: TGCGCCAGCAGCTTGGGGACGGATGGCTACACCTTC. Amino acid sequence: CASSLGTDGYTF.

There are a few counts of this clonotype. V and J are TRBV29-1 and TRBJ2-1, with unresolved D. Germline V gene data show CDR1 as SQVTM and CDR2 as ANQGSEA. CDR3 length: 12 residues. Trimming took off 2 bases at V and 5 bases at J, with 7 bases between the two ends. The CDR3 loop is CSVERRDNEQFF. The CDR3 bases are TGCAGCGTTGAACGCAGAGACAATGAGCAGTTCTTC.

This clonotype was observed a few times. The chain joins TRBV29-1 to TRBJ1-1; no definite D call. Germline V gene lookup returns CDR1 SQVTM and CDR2 ANQGSEA. Trimming removed 4 bases at V and 2 bases at J, with 2 bases between. The CDR3 spans 10 residues. The chain's CDR3 is CSVVNTEAFF. CDR3 coding DNA: TGCAGCGTTGTAAACACTGAAGCTTTCTTT. The full variable domain, completed using reference TRBV29-1 and TRBJ1-1, is SAVISQKPSRDICQRGTSLTIQCQVDSQVTMMFWYRQQPGQSLTLIATANQGSEATYESGFVIDKFPISRPNLTFSTLTVSNMSPEDSSIYLCSVVNTEAFFGQGTRLTVV.

This chain connects TRBV20-1 to TRBJ2-1, with 9 bases fitting TRBD2. Per germline, CDR1 DFQATT and CDR2 SNEGSKA (reference sequence). Trimming at V came to 6 bases and at J to 9 bases, leaving 15 bases not matched to a gene. The CDR3 totals 15 residues. CDR3 sequence (DNA): TGCAGTGCGCTCCGCGGGACTAGCCTTACGACTGAGCAGTTCTTC. Amino acid sequence: CSALRGTSLTTEQFF.

The chain is built from TRBV29-1 and TRBJ2-5; maybe TRBD2 (6 bases). V shed 7 bases and J shed 4 bases, with 13 bases lying between them. Germline V gene lookup returns CDR1 SQVTM and CDR2 ANQGSEA. This CDR3 region has 12 residues. The CDR3 DNA sequence: TGCAGCGCTTCGACTAGAGTAGAGACCCAGTACTTC. Translating it yields CSASTRVETQYF. The whole variable domain, remainder taken from reference TRBV29-1 and TRBJ2-5, is SAVISQKPSRDICQRGTSLTIQCQVDSQVTMMFWYRQQPGQSLTLIATANQGSEATYESGFVIDKFPISRPNLTFSTLTVSNMSPEDSSIYLCSASTRVETQYFGPGTRLLVL.

The chain couples TRBV5-5 to TRBJ2-5; TRBD1 is a possible D gene (6 bases). This CDR3 has 15 residues. Germline V lookup: CDR1 SGHKS, CDR2 YYEKEE (reference sequence). V shed 2 bases and J shed 5 bases, with 16 bases lying between them. CDR3 region: CASSFQGSAAETQYF. Written as DNA, the CDR3 is TGTGCCAGCAGCTTTCAGGGGTCAGCGGCGGAGACCCAGTACTTC.

A word on this clonotype: A junction end diverges from the germline sequence, so it may reflect a read error. The chain carries TRBV25-1 and TRBJ1-2, with D possibly being TRBD1 (5 bases). Germline CDR1 MGHDK, CDR2 SYGVNS. This CDR3 region has 12 residues. CDR3 sequence: CASGERAGGYTF. The DNA of the CDR3 is TGTGCCAGCGGTGAAAGGGCAGGGGGCTACACCTTC.